This T cell receptor beta chain appears in the sequencing data of a study of blood T cells in healthy people across ages. Notes on the study in general: When set beside aged donors, long-lived donors presented more naive CD4+ cells and higher diversity. Per million T cells, the diversity of TCR beta decreased roughly linearly as age advanced.

CDR3 length: 15 residues. From germline, CDR1 is MDHEN and CDR2 SYDVKM. The junction had 8 bases not matched to a gene; V was cut back by 2 bases and J by 8 bases. This clonotype was found a few times. The antigen remains unidentified. Using a J-beta primer mix together with a sample-barcoded 5' primer, a second PCR was run for roughly 6 to 11 cycles. MiXCR, run by TCRdb on the 5' RACE reads, gives a single entry per CDR3 protein. The sample yields about 800,000 distinct CDR3 sequences, 25% seen once. Each sample yielded at least 5 micrograms of PBMC total RNA. The sample was also linked to a second study, of T cells of mothers and their children. That work contributes: Detection yielded no persistent microchimeric T cell clones.

The chain links TRBV28 to TRBJ1-4, with 7 bases matching TRBD1. The clonotype comes from a boy aged 5-17 years in good health. The sequenced sample was blood. The CDR3 sequence is CASSLRGSDREKLFF. CDR3 coding DNA: TGTGCCAGCAGTTTAAGGGGCTCGGACAGGGAAAAACTGTTTTTT.